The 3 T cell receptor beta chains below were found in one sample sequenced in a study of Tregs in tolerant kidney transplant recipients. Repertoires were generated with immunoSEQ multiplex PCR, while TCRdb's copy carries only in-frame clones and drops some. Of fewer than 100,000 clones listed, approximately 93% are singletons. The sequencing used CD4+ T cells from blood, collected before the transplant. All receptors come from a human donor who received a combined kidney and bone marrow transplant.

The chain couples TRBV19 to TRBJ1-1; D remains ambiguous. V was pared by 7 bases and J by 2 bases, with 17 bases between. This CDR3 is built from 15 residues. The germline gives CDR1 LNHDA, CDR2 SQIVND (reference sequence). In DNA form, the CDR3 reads TGTGCCAGTACCTCTTCCGTACAGCTTAACACTGAAGCTTTCTTT. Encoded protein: CASTSSVQLNTEAFF. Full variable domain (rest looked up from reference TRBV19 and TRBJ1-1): DGGITQSPKYLFRKEGQNVTLSCEQNLNHDAMYWYRQDPGQGLRLIYYSQIVNDFQKGDIAEGYSVSREKKESFPLTVTSAQKNPTAFYLCASTSSVQLNTEAFFGQGTRLTVV.

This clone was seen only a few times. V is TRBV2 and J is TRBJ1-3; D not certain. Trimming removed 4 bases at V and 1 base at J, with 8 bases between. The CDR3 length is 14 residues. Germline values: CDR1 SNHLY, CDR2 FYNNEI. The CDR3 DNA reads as TGTGCCAGCAGTGTTTCAGGTTCTGGAAACACCATATATTTT. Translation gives CASSVSGSGNTIYF. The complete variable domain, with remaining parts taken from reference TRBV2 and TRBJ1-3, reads EPEVTQTPSHQVTQMGQEVILRCVPISNHLYFYWYRQILGQKVEFLVSFYNNEISEKSEIFDDQFSVERPDGSNFTLKIRSTKLEDSAMYFCASSVSGSGNTIYFGEGSWLTVV.

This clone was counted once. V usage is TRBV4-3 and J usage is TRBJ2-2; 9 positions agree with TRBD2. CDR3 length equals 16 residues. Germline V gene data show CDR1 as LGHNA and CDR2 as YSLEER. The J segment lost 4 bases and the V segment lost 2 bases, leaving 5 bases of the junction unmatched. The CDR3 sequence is CASSQLAGAGTGELFF. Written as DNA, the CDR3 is TGCGCCAGCAGCCAATTAGCGGGAGCCGGCACCGGGGAGCTGTTTTTT.